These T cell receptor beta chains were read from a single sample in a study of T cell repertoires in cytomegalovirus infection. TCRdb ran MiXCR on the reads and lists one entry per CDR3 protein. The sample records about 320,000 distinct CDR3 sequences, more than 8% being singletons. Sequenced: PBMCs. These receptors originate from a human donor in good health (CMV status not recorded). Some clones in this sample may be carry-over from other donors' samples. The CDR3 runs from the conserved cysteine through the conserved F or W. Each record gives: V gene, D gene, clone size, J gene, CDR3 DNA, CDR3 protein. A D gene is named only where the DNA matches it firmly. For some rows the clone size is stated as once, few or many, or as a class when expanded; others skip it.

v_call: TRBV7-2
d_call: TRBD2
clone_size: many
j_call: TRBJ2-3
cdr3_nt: TGTGCCAGCAGCCTTGTGGGGGGACTAGCGGGGGGATATACGCAGTATTTT
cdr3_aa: CASSLVGGLAGGYTQYF

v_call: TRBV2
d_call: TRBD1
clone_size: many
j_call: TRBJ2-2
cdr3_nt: TGTGCCAGCAGGAAAGACAGGGGTAACACCGGGGAGCTGTTTTTT
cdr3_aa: CASRKDRGNTGELFF

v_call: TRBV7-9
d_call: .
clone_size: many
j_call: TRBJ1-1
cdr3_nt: TGTGCCAGCAGCTTGGGAAGCACTGAAGCTTTCTTT
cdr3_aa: CASSLGSTEAFF

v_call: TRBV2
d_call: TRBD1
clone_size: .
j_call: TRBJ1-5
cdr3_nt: TGTGCCAGCAGTGACCGGACAGGGACTAGCAATCAGCCCCAGCATTTT
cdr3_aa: CASSDRTGTSNQPQHF

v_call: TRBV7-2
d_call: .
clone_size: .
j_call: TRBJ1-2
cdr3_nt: TGTGCCAGCAGCTCCCCAGGCCAAGGTCATGGCTACACCTTC
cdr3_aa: CASSSPGQGHGYTF

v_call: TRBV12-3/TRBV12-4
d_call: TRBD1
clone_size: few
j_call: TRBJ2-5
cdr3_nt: TGTGCCAGCAGAGAAACTGGACAGGGATCGGAGACCCAGTACTTC
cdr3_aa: CASRETGQGSETQYF

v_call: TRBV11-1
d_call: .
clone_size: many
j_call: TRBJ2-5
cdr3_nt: TGTGCCAGCAGCTGGAAGTTACAGGGATTCGGCCCAGAGACCCAGTACTTC
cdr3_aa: CASSWKLQGFGPETQYF

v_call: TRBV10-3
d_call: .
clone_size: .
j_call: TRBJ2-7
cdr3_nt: TGTGCCATCAGTGATCGGCAGGAATACGAGCAGTACTTC
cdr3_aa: CAISDRQEYEQYF

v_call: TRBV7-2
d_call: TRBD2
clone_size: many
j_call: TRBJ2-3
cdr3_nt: TGTGCCAGCAGCTTACGTGGCGGGGGGCCGGCGCCAGATACGCAGTATTTT
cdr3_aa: CASSLRGGGPAPDTQYF

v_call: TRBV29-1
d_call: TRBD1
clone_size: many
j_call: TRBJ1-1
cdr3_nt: TGCAGCGCGGGGCAGGGGGCGCCGGGCACTGAAGCTTTCTTT
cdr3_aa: CSAGQGAPGTEAFF

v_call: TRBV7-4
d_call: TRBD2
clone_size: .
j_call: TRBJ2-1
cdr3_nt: TGTGCCAGCAGCGCTCCTCCGGGACTAGCGGGAGTAAGCTCCTACAATGAGCAGTTCTTC
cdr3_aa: CASSAPPGLAGVSSYNEQFF

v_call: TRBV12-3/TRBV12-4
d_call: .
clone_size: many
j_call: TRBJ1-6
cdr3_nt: TGTGCCAGCAGTTTAGGGGGGCGGAACAATTCACCCCTCCACTTT
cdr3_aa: CASSLGGRNNSPLHF

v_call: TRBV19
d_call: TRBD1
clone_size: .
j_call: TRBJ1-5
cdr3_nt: TGTGCCAGTAGGGGGACAGGGGTCGGCCATCAGCCCCAGCATTTT
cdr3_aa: CASRGTGVGHQPQHF

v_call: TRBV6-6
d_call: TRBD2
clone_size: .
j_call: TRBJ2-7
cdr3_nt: TGTGCCAGCAGGGACGGGACTATCTCCTACGAGCAGTACTTC
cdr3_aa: CASRDGTISYEQYF

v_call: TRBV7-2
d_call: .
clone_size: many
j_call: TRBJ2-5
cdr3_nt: TGTGCCAGCAGCTCCTATGGACAGATCCAAGAGACCCAGTACTTC
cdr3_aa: CASSSYGQIQETQYF

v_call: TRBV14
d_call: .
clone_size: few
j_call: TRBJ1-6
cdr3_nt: TGTGCCAGCAGCCAGGGAGGGAGCTCCTATAATTCACCCCTCCACTTT
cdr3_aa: CASSQGGSSYNSPLHF

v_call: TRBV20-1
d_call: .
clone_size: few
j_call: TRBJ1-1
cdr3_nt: TGCAGTGCTCTCCGAGCAGGACAGAACACTGAAGCTTTCTTT
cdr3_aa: CSALRAGQNTEAFF

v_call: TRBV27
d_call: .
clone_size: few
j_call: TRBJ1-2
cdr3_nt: TGTGCCAGCAGTTTATCGGCCAGCAAGGGCTACACCTTC
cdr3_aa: CASSLSASKGYTF

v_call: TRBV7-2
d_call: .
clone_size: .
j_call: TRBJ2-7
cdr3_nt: TGTGCCAGCAGCTTAGGGTACAGGACCCTCTACGAGCAGTACTTC
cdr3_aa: CASSLGYRTLYEQYF

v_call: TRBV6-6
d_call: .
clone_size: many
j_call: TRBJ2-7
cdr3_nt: TGTGCCAGCCCACGGTCTCAGGGGAGCTCCTACGAGCAGTACTTC
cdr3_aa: CASPRSQGSSYEQYF

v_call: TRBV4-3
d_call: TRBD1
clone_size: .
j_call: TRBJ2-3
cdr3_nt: TGCGCCAGCAGCCAAGCCTGGGACAGTTTCACAGATACGCAGTATTTT
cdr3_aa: CASSQAWDSFTDTQYF

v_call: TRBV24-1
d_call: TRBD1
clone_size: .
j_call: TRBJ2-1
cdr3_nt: TGTGCCACCAGTGACCCGGGACAGGGGGAGCAGTTCTTC
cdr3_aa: CATSDPGQGEQFF

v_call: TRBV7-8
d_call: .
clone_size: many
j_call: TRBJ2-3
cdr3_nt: TGTGCCAGCAGCTTAGATCTAGGCAACACAGATACGCAGTATTTT
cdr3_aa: CASSLDLGNTDTQYF